Described below is a single TCR beta chain sequence and its context. The data belong to a study of blood T cell repertoires in COVID-19. Source study methods: Amplified reference gene primers provided the basis for estimating nucleated cell counts. The repertoire was sequenced with immunoSEQ multiplex PCR; TCRdb's copy has only in-frame clones and lacks some. V and J calls and clone size are copied from that table; D and trimming were computed from the DNA. Of around 380,000 clones in the sample, about 80% were seen once. CDR3 length equals 17 residues. Unmatched junction bases numbered 9, after V lost 5 bases and J lost 7 bases. Germline V gene sequence: CDR1 MNHEY, CDR2 SMNVEV (reference sequence).

The V and J genes are TRBV27 and TRBJ2-2, with TRBD2 matching 14 bases. The sequenced sample was peripheral blood. The clonotype comes from a human donor with acute or convalescent COVID-19. The donor label of this sample is uncertain. The CDR3 here is CASSIRLAGGPSGELFF. CDR3 DNA sequence: TGTGCCAGCAGTATCAGACTAGCGGGGGGGCCGAGCGGGGAGCTGTTTTTT.